The 4 T cell receptor beta chains given below trace back to one sample, sequenced in a study of cytomegalovirus exposure and HLA in healthy donors. The table came from immunoSEQ multiplex PCR; TCRdb's copy has only in-frame clones and leaves some out. The sample contains around 260,000 clones, roughly 91% of which appear only once. The sequenced sample consisted of PBMCs. All receptors come from a woman aged 25 to 45 in good health and CMV-seronegative.

The V call is TRBV6-1, the J call TRBJ1-1, with D possibly TRBD1 on 6 matching bases. Germline assignment: CDR1 MNHNS and CDR2 SASEGT. The CDR3 covers 15 residues. Trimming pared 3 bases from V and 10 bases from J, leaving 21 bases between. The CDR3 nucleotides are TGTGCCAGCAGTGACCAAGAGACAGGCACAGTTATAGCTTTCTTT. This translates into CASSDQETGTVIAFF.

This chain uses TRBV7-3 with TRBJ2-3; no clear D gene. Germline V gives CDR1 SGHTA, CDR2 FQGTGA. This CDR3 spans 19 amino acids. V was clipped by 1 base and J by 3 bases, with 23 bases between them. CDR3: CASSLRGVGALGSTDTQYF. CDR3 DNA: TGTGCCAGCAGCTTAAGAGGTGTGGGCGCGCTGGGTTCGACAGATACGCAGTATTTT.

The chain couples TRBV4-3 to TRBJ2-7, with D perhaps TRBD2 (5 bases). V was pared by 3 bases and J by 3 bases, with 12 bases between. This CDR3 is 14 amino acids long. The germline CDR1 and CDR2 sequences are LGHNA and YSLEER. The CDR3 reads CASSHASGDYEQYF. Here the CDR3 DNA reads TGCGCCAGCAGCCATGCAAGCGGAGACTACGAGCAGTACTTC.

V and J are TRBV5-6 and TRBJ2-7; D perhaps matches TRBD2 (6 bases). Trimming cost V 2 bases and J 0 bases, with 9 bases left between them. Germline assignment: CDR1 SGHDT and CDR2 YYEEEE. CDR3 length equals 14 residues. In DNA form, the CDR3 reads TGTGCCAGCAGCTTAGGCGGGATCTCCTACGAGCAGTACTTC. This sequence encodes CASSLGGISYEQYF.